The 2 T cell receptor beta chains below all came from one sample that was sequenced in a study of chemoradiotherapy in HPV16-positive cancers. Some clones are missing from TCRdb's copy, which holds only in-frame ones; the method was immunoSEQ multiplex PCR. The sample has about 35,000 clones, about 90% seen once. The source material was blood, sampled from a patient who underwent chemoradiotherapy. Receptors originate from a human donor with HPV-associated anogenital cancer.

This clone showed up just a few times. The chain employs TRBV5-1 and TRBJ1-6, with unresolved D. This CDR3 contains 14 residues. The germline CDR1 and CDR2 sequences are SGHRS and YFSETQ. The V gene lost 4 bases and the J gene lost 11 bases, with 16 bases spanning the gap. For the CDR3, the DNA is TGCGCCAGCAGCCCGGGCCTCCCCGAGGCACCCCTCCACTTT. This translates into CASSPGLPEAPLHF. Looking up the rest from reference TRBV5-1 and TRBJ1-6 gives the full variable domain: KAGVTQTPRYLIKTRGQQVTLSCSPISGHRSVSWYQQTPGQGLQFLFEYFSETQRNKGNFPGRFSGRQFSNSRSEMNVSTLELGDSALYLCASSPGLPEAPLHFGNGTRLTVT.

This chain connects TRBV6-5 to TRBJ2-5; 9 nucleotides align to TRBD2. The CDR3 is 15 residues long. Germline trimming cut 4 bases from V and 7 bases from J; bases unmatched to any gene: 10. Germline lookup yields CDR1 MNHEY and CDR2 SVGAGI. CDR3 sequence (DNA): TGTGCCAGCAGTTCGACTGGTAGCGGGGGTGGGACCCAGTACTTC. This gives the protein CASSSTGSGGGTQYF.